This is a list of T cell receptor beta chains from one sample in a study of cytomegalovirus exposure and HLA in healthy donors. The data were produced by immunoSEQ multiplex PCR, yet TCRdb's version contains in-frame clones alone and is incomplete. The table for this sample gives approximately 140,000 clones. Specimen: PBMCs. These TCRs come from a woman in her 50s in good health and CMV-seronegative. Each CDR3 is given with its conserved first and last residue. D genes are given only for firm matches.

V	D	J	CDR3	DNA
TRBV5-1	.	TRBJ1-1	CASSPEGTTEAFF	TGCGCCAGCAGCCCCGAGGGTACGACTGAAGCTTTCTTT
TRBV28	.	TRBJ1-5	CASSTKQVYSNQPQHF	TGTGCCAGCAGTACTAAACAGGTTTATAGCAATCAGCCCCAGCATTTT
TRBV5-1	.	TRBJ1-2	CASGLAGRGDGYTF	TGCGCCAGCGGCTTGGCCGGGAGGGGGGATGGCTACACCTTC
TRBV28	TRBD2	TRBJ2-7	CASSSGGYEQYF	TGTGCCAGCAGTTCGGGGGGTTACGAGCAGTACTTC
TRBV7-2	.	TRBJ1-1	CASSARQVRNTEAFF	TGTGCCAGCAGCGCCAGACAGGTCAGGAACACTGAAGCTTTCTTT
TRBV11-2	.	TRBJ2-2	CASSRWSVSDTNTGELFF	TGTGCCAGCAGCCGCTGGAGTGTGTCGGATACGAACACCGGGGAGCTGTTTTTT
TRBV19	.	TRBJ2-6	CASSILNSIEANVLTF	TGTGCCAGTAGTATCCTTAATTCTATTGAGGCCAACGTCCTGACTTTC
TRBV19	.	TRBJ2-7	CATGVFYEQYF	TGTGCCACGGGGGTTTTCTACGAGCAGTACTTC
TRBV30	.	TRBJ2-5	CAWSVGRRETQYF	TGTGCCTGGAGTGTGGGGCGGCGGGAGACCCAGTACTTC
TRBV27	TRBD2	TRBJ2-1	CASSLWGLADNEQFF	TGTGCCAGCAGTTTATGGGGACTAGCGGACAATGAGCAGTTCTTC
TRBV7-9	TRBD1	TRBJ1-3	CASSLQGVTGNTIYF	TGTGCCAGCAGTCTACAGGGGGTAACTGGAAACACCATATATTTT
TRBV27	.	TRBJ2-2	CASSTNTGELFF	TGTGCCAGCAGTACTAACACCGGGGAGCTGTTTTTT
TRBV9	.	TRBJ2-7	CASSVPGANEQYF	TGTGCCAGCAGCGTACCAGGGGCGAACGAGCAGTACTTC
TRBV5-6	TRBD1	TRBJ1-3	CASSPGTASSGNTIYF	TGTGCCAGCAGCCCCGGGACAGCGAGCTCTGGAAACACCATATATTTT
TRBV5-1	.	TRBJ1-1	CASRWTERNTEAFF	TGCGCCAGCAGATGGACAGAGAGGAACACTGAAGCTTTCTTT
TRBV6-1	.	TRBJ1-5	CASSFLPSNQPQHF	TGTGCCAGCAGTTTCCTTCCTTCCAATCAGCCCCAGCATTTT
TRBV6-1	TRBD2	TRBJ2-7	CASRTSGNYEQYF	TGTGCCAGCAGAACTAGCGGAAACTACGAGCAGTACTTC